This T cell receptor (beta chain) is drawn from a study of blood T cell repertoires in COVID-19. The ends lost 3 bases at V and 0 bases at J; junction bases unmatched: 12. From germline, CDR1 is SGHDT and CDR2 YYEEEE. The CDR3 is made up of 18 amino acids. Seattle participants joined during active infection and were tracked over time. Using immunoSEQ multiplex PCR, the repertoire was profiled, and TCRdb retains in-frame clones only, with some absent. The sample yields 70,000 or so clones, 76% seen once. This chain uses TRBV5-6 with TRBJ1-3, with 7 bases matching TRBD1. This TCR came from a man in his sixties with COVID-19, enrolled during active disease. Sequencing was carried out using peripheral blood. The CDR3 DNA reads TGTGCCAGCAGCTGGGGACCCGGGACAGACCTCTCTGGAAACACCATATATTTT. Its translation is CASSWGPGTDLSGNTIYF.